The entry below describes one T cell receptor (beta chain). What antigen it recognizes has not been identified. Base quality data are lacking; no much larger clone is found one base away. The immunoSEQ Assay, a bias-controlled multiplex PCR, was used to amplify TCRbeta CDR3 regions from genomic DNA. Per the original workflow: Within the assay, amplification of reference gene primers was used to estimate how many nucleated cells each sample contained. To quantify the absolute abundance of each unique TCRbeta CDR3 rearrangement, sequence reads were collapsed and filtered. For each sample, productive Simpson clonality was calculated as the square root of Simpson's diversity index over productive rearrangements. TCRdb retrieved this table from immuneACCESS and kept in-frame rearrangements only. Not all clones are present; in checked studies, unresolved V genes account for under half, and no reason is known for the remainder. That table gives V, J and clone size, and the DNA gave D and trimming. Within this sample are about 430,000 clones, with approximately 90% of them counted one time only. Of the sample, around 1.1% falls within the top ten clones.

This record belongs to a study of blood T cell repertoires in COVID-19 (TCRdb year 2020). Concerning the study at large: The collaborator samples originated in the United States, Italy and Spain and spanned the acute and convalescent phases of COVID-19. The prospective study material was composed of cDNA or gDNA derived from T cells, B-cell-depleted T cells, or PBMCs. The dataset comprised deeply sampled blood TCRbeta repertoires from subjects exposed to, actively infected with, or recovered from COVID-19. The repertoires were made available in a free public database intended to serve as a resource for research on the immune response to SARS-CoV-2. The samples were drawn from the first 160 participants of the ongoing ImmuneRACE study and from more than 1,000 subjects provided by 6 global collaborators. Nearly every sample came with metadata listing a de-identified subject ID, COVID-19 status, age in years and sex. Where available, HLA class I and class II types were taken from metadata supplied by the sample provider and were not determined by assay-based typing.

Broader findings and caveats from the paper: How much clinical and demographic metadata was included differed by source and by participant, and the metadata was provided uncurated.

Enrolling through a virtual design, the prospective study's participants ranged in age from roughly 18 to 95 years and lived across 20 to 30 United States geographic areas. To assign participants to cohorts, the prospective study relied on clinical history that participants themselves reported in a screening survey and a study questionnaire. Recovered participants in ImmuneRACE Cohort 3 were defined by two consecutive negative NP/OP PCR tests, clearance by a healthcare professional, or resolution of symptoms. Each participant in the prospective study had whole blood, serum and a nasopharyngeal or oropharyngeal swab collected by mobile phlebotomists. Additional blood draws and questionnaires over a 2-month period could optionally be provided by prospective study participants. Before DNA extraction, blood samples from the prospective study were shipped at room temperature or frozen. Sequenced sample: PBMCs or T cells enriched from blood (not recorded which). The TCR originated in a man in his thirties or forties who had recovered from COVID-19.

This receptor has the CDR3 CASSKTGDTDTQYF. The DNA sequence is TGTGCCAGTAGTAAGACAGGGGACACAGATACGCAGTATTTT. The V and J segments used are TRBV19 and TRBJ2-3, and 8 junction bases match TRBD1. Taken from cysteine to phenylalanine, the CDR3 has 14 residues. This entry keeps only the CDR3 DNA: 42 bases, framed from base 1. Trimming accounts for 4 bases at V and 2 bases at J, while the number of junction bases matched to no gene is 2. CDR1 LNHDA and CDR2 SQIVND were looked up in the germline V gene (reference sequence).